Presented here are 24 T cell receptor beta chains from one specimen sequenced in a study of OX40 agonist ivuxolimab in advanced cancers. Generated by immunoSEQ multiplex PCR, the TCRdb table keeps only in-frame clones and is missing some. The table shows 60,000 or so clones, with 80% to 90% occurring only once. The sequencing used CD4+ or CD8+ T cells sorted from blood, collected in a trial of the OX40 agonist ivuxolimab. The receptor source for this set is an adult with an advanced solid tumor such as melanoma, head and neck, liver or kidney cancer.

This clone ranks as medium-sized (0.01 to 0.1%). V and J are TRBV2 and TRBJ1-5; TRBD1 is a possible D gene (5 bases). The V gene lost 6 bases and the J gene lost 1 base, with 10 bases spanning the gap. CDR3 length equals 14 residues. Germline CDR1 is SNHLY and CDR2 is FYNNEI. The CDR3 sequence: CASSLRDSNQPQHF. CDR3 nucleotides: TGTGCCAGCAGCCTCCGGGACAGCAATCAGCCCCAGCATTTT.

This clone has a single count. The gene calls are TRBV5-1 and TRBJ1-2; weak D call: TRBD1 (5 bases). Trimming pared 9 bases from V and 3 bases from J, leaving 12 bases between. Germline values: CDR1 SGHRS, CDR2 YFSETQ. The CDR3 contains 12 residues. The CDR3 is CATGDRDYGYTF. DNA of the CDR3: TGCGCCACCGGGGACCGAGACTATGGCTACACCTTC.

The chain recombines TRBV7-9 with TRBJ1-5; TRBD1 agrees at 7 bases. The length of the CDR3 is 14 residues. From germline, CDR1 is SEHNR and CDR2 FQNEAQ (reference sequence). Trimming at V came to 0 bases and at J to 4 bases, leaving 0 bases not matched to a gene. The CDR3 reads CASSLATGNQPQHF. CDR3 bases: TGTGCCAGCAGCTTAGCGACAGGGAATCAGCCCCAGCATTTT. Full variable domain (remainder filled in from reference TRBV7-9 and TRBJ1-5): DTGVSQNPRHKITKRGQNVTFRCDPISEHNRLYWYRQTLGQGPEFLTYFQNEAQLEKSRLLSDRFSAERPKGSFSTLEIQRTEQGDSAMYLCASSLATGNQPQHFGDGTRLSIL.

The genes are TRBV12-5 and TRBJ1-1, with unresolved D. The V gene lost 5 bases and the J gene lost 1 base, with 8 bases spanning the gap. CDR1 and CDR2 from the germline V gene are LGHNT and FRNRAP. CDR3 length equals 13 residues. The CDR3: CASGKQRNTEAFF. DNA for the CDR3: TGTGCTAGTGGTAAACAGAGGAACACTGAAGCTTTCTTT. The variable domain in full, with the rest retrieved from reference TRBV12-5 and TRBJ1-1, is DARVTQTPRHKVTEMGQEVTMRCQPILGHNTVFWYRQTMMQGLELLAYFRNRAPLDDSGMPKDRFSAEMPDATLATLKIQPSEPRDSAVYFCASGKQRNTEAFFGQGTRLTVV.

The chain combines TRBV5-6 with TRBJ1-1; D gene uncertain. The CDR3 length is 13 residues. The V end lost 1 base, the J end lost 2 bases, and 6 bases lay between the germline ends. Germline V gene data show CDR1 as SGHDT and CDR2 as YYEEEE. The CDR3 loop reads CASSLPANTEAFF. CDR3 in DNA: TGTGCCAGCAGCTTGCCAGCCAACACTGAAGCTTTCTTT.

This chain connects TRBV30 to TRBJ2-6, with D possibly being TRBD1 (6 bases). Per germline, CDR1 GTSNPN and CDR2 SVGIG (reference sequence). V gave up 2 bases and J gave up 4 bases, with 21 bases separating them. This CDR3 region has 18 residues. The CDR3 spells CAWSLTRTAQGGANVLTF. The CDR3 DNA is TGTGCCTGGAGTTTAACCCGGACAGCCCAGGGAGGGGCCAACGTCCTGACTTTC.

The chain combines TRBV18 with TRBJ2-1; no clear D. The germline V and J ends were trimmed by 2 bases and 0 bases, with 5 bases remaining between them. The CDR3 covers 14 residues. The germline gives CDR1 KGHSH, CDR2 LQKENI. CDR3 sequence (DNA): TGTGCCAGCTCACCATGGAACTCCTACAATGAGCAGTTCTTC. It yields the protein CASSPWNSYNEQFF.

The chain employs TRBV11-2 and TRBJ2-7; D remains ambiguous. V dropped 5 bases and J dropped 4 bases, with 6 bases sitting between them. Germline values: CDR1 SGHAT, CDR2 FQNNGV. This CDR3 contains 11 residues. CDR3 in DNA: TGTGCCAGCAGCATTGAGTACGAGCAGTACTTC. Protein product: CASSIEYEQYF.

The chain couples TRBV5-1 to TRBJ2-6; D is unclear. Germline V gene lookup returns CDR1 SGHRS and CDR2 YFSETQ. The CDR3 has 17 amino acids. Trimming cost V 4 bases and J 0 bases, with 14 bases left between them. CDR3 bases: TGCGCCAGCAGCGCCTATTACGGAGACTCTGGGGCCAACGTCCTGACTTTC. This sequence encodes CASSAYYGDSGANVLTF.

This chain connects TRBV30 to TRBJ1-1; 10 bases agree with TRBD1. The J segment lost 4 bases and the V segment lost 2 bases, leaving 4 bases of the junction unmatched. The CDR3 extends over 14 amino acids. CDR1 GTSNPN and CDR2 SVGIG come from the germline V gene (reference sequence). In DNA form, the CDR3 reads TGTGCCTGGAGTTCCCGGGACAGGGGCACTGAAGCTTTCTTT. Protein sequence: CAWSSRDRGTEAFF.

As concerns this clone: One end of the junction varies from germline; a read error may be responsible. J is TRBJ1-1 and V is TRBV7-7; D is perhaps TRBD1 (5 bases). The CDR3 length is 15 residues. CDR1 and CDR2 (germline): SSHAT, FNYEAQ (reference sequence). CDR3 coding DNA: TGTGCTAGCAGCTTGACAGCTACAATGAACACTGAAGCTTTCTTT. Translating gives CASSLTATMNTEAFF.

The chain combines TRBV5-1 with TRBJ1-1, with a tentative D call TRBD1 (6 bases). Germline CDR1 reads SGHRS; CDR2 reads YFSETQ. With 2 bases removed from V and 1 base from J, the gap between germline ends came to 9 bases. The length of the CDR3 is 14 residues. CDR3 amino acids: CASSLQGKNTEAFF. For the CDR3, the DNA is TGCGCCAGCAGCTTACAGGGTAAGAACACTGAAGCTTTCTTT.

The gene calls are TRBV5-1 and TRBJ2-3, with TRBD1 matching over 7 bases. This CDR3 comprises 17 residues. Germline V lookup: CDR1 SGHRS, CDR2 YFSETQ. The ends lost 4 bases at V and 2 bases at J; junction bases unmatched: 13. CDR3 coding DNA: TGCGCCAGCAGCCTTGAGACCACAGGGGTGTCCACAGATACGCAGTATTTT. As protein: CASSLETTGVSTDTQYF.

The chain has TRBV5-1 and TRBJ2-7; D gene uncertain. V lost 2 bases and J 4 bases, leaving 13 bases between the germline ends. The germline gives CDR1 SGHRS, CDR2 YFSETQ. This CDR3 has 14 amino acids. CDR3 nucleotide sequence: TGCGCCAGCAGCTTAGCTACCGAGTTTTACGAGCAGTACTTC. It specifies CASSLATEFYEQYF. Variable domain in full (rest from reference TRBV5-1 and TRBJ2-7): KAGVTQTPRYLIKTRGQQVTLSCSPISGHRSVSWYQQTPGQGLQFLFEYFSETQRNKGNFPGRFSGRQFSNSRSEMNVSTLELGDSALYLCASSLATEFYEQYFGPGTRLTVT.

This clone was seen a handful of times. The CDR3 DNA is TGTGCCAGCAGCGTGGACAGGGGTTACAATGAGCAGTTCTTC. It specifies CASSVDRGYNEQFF. J is TRBJ2-1 and V is TRBV5-6, with TRBD1 identical over 9 bases. The CDR3 length is 14 residues. J lost 4 bases, V lost 4 bases, and 3 bases had no gene match. Germline V gene sequence: CDR1 SGHDT, CDR2 YYEEEE.

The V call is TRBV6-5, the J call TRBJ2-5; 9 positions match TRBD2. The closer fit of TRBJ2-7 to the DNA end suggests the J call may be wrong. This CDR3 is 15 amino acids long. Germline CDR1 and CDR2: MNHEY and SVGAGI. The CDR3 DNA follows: TGTGCCAGCAGTTACTCTGCGGGAGGGCTCTACGAGCAGTACTTC. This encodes CASSYSAGGLYEQYF.

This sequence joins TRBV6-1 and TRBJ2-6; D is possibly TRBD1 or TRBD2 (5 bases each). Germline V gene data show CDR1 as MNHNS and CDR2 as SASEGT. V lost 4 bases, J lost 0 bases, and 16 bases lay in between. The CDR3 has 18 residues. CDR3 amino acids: CASSAYRDGYSGANVLTF. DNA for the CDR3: TGTGCCAGCAGTGCCTATCGGGACGGATACTCTGGGGCCAACGTCCTGACTTTC.

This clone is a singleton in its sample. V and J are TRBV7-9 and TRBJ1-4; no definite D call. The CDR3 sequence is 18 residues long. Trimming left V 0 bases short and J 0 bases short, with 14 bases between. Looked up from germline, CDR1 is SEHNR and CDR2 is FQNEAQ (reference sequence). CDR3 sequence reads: CASSLAARSLATNEKLFF. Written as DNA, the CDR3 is TGTGCCAGCAGCTTAGCGGCAAGGAGTCTCGCAACTAATGAAAAACTGTTTTTT.

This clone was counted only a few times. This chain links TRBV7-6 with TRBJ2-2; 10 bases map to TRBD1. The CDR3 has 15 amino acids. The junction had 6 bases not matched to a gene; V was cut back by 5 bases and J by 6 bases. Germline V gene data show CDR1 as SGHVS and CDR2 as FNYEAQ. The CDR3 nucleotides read TGTGCCAGCAGCCGAGGGACAGGGGTCCCCGGGGAGCTGTTTTTT. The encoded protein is CASSRGTGVPGELFF.

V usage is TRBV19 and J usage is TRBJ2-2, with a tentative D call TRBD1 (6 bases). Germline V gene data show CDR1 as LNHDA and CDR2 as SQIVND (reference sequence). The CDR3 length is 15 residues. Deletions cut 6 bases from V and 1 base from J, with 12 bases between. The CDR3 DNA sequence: TGTGCCAGTAGGCTCAGGGGCTGGAACACCGGGGAGCTGTTTTTT. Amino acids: CASRLRGWNTGELFF. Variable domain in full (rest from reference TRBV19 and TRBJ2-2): DGGITQSPKYLFRKEGQNVTLSCEQNLNHDAMYWYRQDPGQGLRLIYYSQIVNDFQKGDIAEGYSVSREKKESFPLTVTSAQKNPTAFYLCASRLRGWNTGELFFGEGSRLTVL.

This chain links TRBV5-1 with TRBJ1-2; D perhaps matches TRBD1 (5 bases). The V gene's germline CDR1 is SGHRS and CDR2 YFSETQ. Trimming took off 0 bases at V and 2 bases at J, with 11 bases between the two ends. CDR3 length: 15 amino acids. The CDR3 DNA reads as TGCGCCAGCAGCTTGGACGACAGAAGGAACTATGGCTACACCTTC. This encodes CASSLDDRRNYGYTF.

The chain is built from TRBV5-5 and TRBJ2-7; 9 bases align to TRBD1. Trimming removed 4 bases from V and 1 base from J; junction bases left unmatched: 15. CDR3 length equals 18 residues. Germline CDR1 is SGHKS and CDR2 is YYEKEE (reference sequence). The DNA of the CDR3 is TGTGCCAGCAGCGGCACGACCTGGTCCGGGACAGGGTCCTACGAGCAGTACTTC. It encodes CASSGTTWSGTGSYEQYF.

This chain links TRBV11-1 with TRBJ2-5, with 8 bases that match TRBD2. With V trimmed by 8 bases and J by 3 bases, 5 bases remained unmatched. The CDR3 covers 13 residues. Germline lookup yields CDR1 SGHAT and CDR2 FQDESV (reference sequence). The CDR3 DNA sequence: TGTGCCAGCGTCTTTAGCGGGAAAGAGACCCAGTACTTC. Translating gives CASVFSGKETQYF.

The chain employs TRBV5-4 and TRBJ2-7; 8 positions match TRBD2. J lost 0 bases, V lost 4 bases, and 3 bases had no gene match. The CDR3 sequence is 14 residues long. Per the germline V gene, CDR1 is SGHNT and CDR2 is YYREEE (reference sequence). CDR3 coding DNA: TGTGCCAGCAGCAGCGGGACTAGCTCCTACGAGCAGTACTTC. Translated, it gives CASSSGTSSYEQYF. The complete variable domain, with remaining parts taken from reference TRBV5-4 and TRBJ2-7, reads ETGVTQSPTHLIKTRGQQVTLRCSSQSGHNTVSWYQQALGQGPQFIFQYYREEENGRGNFPPRFSGLQFPNYSSELNVNALELDDSALYLCASSSGTSSYEQYFGPGTRLTVT.